The 26 T cell receptor beta chains listed next were all sequenced from one sample in a study of T cell responses to AZD1222 COVID-19 vaccine. Sequenced by immunoSEQ multiplex PCR; TCRdb stores in-frame clones only, minus some. The repertoire holds some 170,000 clones, with approximately 90% as singletons. This material consisted of peripheral blood, taken 28 days after the second dose of the MenACWY control vaccine. The receptors originated from an adult who received the MenACWY meningococcal vaccine as a control.

The chain employs TRBV7-2 and TRBJ2-7; D is perhaps TRBD1 (5 bases). The CDR3 consists of 14 residues. Germline V CDR1 and CDR2: SGHTA, FQGNSA. Trimming shortened V by 3 bases and J by 3 bases, and 12 bases separated the two germline ends. This chain's CDR3 is CASSFRQGVYEQYF. The CDR3 coding sequence is TGTGCCAGCAGCTTTCGGCAGGGCGTCTACGAGCAGTACTTC. The full variable domain, in which reference TRBV7-2 and TRBJ2-7 provide the parts outside the CDR3, is GAGVSQSPSNKVTEKGKDVELRCDPISGHTALYWYRQSLGQGLEFLIYFQGNSAPDKSGLPSDRFSAERTGGSVSTLTIQRTQQEDSAVYLCASSFRQGVYEQYFGPGTRLTVT.

This chain connects TRBV18 to TRBJ2-7, with 14 bases matching TRBD2. The germline gives CDR1 KGHSH, CDR2 LQKENI. The CDR3 is 15 amino acids. Germline trimming cut 4 bases from V and 2 bases from J; bases unmatched to any gene: 1. The CDR3 protein is CASSLTSGRAYEQYF. CDR3 DNA: TGTGCCAGCTCACTGACTAGCGGGAGGGCCTACGAGCAGTACTTC.

V and J are TRBV19 and TRBJ1-3; D possibly corresponds to TRBD1 (5 bases). CDR3 length: 16 residues. The germline V and J ends were trimmed by 2 bases and 6 bases, with 17 bases remaining between them. Germline CDR1 and CDR2: LNHDA and SQIVND (reference sequence). Here the CDR3 DNA reads TGTGCCAGTAGTATACATTGGCAGGGATTATCAAACACCATATATTTT. Its translation: CASSIHWQGLSNTIYF.

J is TRBJ2-2 and V is TRBV30; D is ambiguous. Germline CDR1 and CDR2: GTSNPN and SVGIG (reference sequence). Trimming left V 0 bases short and J 6 bases short, with 8 bases between. The CDR3 runs to 13 residues. CDR3 protein: CAWSVWLPGELFF. The CDR3 region has the DNA TGTGCCTGGAGTGTATGGCTTCCCGGGGAGCTGTTTTTT. The full variable domain, in which reference TRBV30 and TRBJ2-2 provide the parts outside the CDR3, is SQTIHQWPATLVQPVGSPLSLECTVEGTSNPNLYWYRQAAGRGLQLLFYSVGIGQISSEVPQNLSASRPQDRQFILSSKKLLLSDSGFYLCAWSVWLPGELFFGEGSRLTVL.

In regard to this clone: One end of the junction does not line up with germline, which may come from a read error. The genes are TRBV7-9 and TRBJ2-7; D call uncertain. Germline V gene data show CDR1 as SEHNR and CDR2 as FQNEAQ (reference sequence). CDR3 size: 9 residues. CDR3 sequence: CASSLLSDF. CDR3 bases: TGTGCCAGCAGCTTACTCTCTGACTTC.

The chain carries TRBV5-4 and TRBJ2-7; D unresolved. CDR3 length: 13 residues. V was trimmed by 3 bases and J by 3 bases, leaving 10 bases between them. Germline V gene sequence: CDR1 SGHNT, CDR2 YYREEE (reference sequence). Here the CDR3 DNA reads TGTGCCAGCAGCTCCGGGTCTTACTACGAGCAGTACTTC. Amino acid sequence: CASSSGSYYEQYF.

This clone came up once. This chain joins TRBV7-7 and TRBJ2-2; maybe TRBD2 (8 bases). This CDR3 is 19 amino acids long. The germline gives CDR1 SSHAT, CDR2 FNYEAQ (reference sequence). V was trimmed by 4 bases and J by 3 bases, leaving 24 bases between them. The chain's CDR3 is CASSSGGATGLSDTGELFF. The CDR3 DNA is TGTGCCAGCAGCTCCGGGGGGGCGACAGGGTTGTCCGACACCGGGGAGCTGTTTTTT.

This chain uses TRBV7-3 with TRBJ2-7, with D unclear. V was trimmed by 3 bases and J by 7 bases, leaving 13 bases between them. Germline assignment: CDR1 SGHTA and CDR2 FQGTGA. This CDR3 comprises 13 residues. DNA of the CDR3: TGTGCCAGCAGCTTCCGACCTTCGGAGGAGCAGTACTTC. It translates to CASSFRPSEEQYF.

The count of this clone is one. The chain employs TRBV5-1 and TRBJ2-4; D might be TRBD1 (5 bases). Germline-derived CDR1 and CDR2 are SGHRS and YFSETQ. With 3 bases removed from V and 5 bases from J, the gap between germline ends came to 9 bases. The CDR3 is 13 residues long. The CDR3 region has the DNA TGCGCCAGCAGCTCTGACAGACAAAACATTCAGTACTTC. Protein: CASSSDRQNIQYF.

The chain links TRBV24-1 to TRBJ1-5; no reliable D call. The V gene's germline CDR1 is KGHDR and CDR2 SFDVKD. The V gene lost 2 bases and the J gene lost 0 bases, with 7 bases spanning the gap. The CDR3 sequence is 15 residues long. CDR3 residues: CATSDSRYSNQPQHF. The CDR3 region has the DNA TGTGCCACCAGTGATTCACGGTATAGCAATCAGCCCCAGCATTTT.

This chain links TRBV6-1 with TRBJ1-1; perhaps TRBD1 as D (6 bases). V gave up 4 bases and J gave up 3 bases, with 18 bases separating them. This CDR3 has 16 amino acids. The germline gives CDR1 MNHNS, CDR2 SASEGT. Here the CDR3 reads CASSGAGGGWYTEAFF. CDR3 nucleotides: TGTGCCAGCAGTGGGGCAGGAGGGGGTTGGTACACTGAAGCTTTCTTT.

The chain links TRBV5-6 to TRBJ2-7; 7 bases map to TRBD1. The ends lost 4 bases at V and 7 bases at J; junction bases unmatched: 2. Germline CDR1 is SGHDT and CDR2 is YYEEEE. The CDR3 length is 11 residues. CDR3 sequence reads: CASSHRGEQYF. The CDR3 bases are TGTGCCAGCAGCCACAGGGGAGAGCAGTACTTC.

V is TRBV4-2 and J is TRBJ1-1; D perhaps matches TRBD1 (5 bases). In germline, CDR1 is LGHNA, CDR2 YNFKEQ. The CDR3 sequence is 17 residues long. V lost 1 base to trimming and J lost 10 bases, with 25 bases between them. CDR3 in DNA: TGTGCCAGCAGCCAAGGGGGTGTGGGGACCGAGGGCGGCTCAGCTTTCTTT. Translation: CASSQGGVGTEGGSAFF.

The rearrangement links TRBV30 to TRBJ1-1; D unclear. Trimming took off 0 bases at V and 3 bases at J, with 8 bases between the two ends. Germline V gives CDR1 GTSNPN, CDR2 SVGIG (reference sequence). There are 13 residues in the CDR3. The CDR3 sequence: CAWSVVRDTEAFF. DNA of the CDR3: TGTGCCTGGAGTGTAGTGCGAGACACTGAAGCTTTCTTT.

The rearrangement joins TRBV19 to TRBJ1-2, with TRBD1 as a possible D gene (5 bases). The germline V and J ends were trimmed by 8 bases and 4 bases, with 8 bases remaining between them. Germline CDR1 reads LNHDA; CDR2 reads SQIVND (reference sequence). CDR3 length: 11 residues. As DNA, the CDR3 is TGTGCCAGTGGGACCATCTATGGCTACACCTTC. Translation gives CASGTIYGYTF.

In this sample, this clone turned up once. This rearrangement joins TRBV10-3 to TRBJ1-3; 9 nucleotides match TRBD1. The germline gives CDR1 ENHRY, CDR2 SYGVKD. This CDR3 has 13 residues. Trimming removed 4 bases from V and 9 bases from J; junction bases left unmatched: 4. DNA for the CDR3: TGTGCCATCAGTGGGGACAGGGATTCCACCATATATTTT. As protein: CAISGDRDSTIYF.

About this clone itself: This specimen includes other DNA sequences encoding the same CDR3. The rearrangement uses TRBV28 and TRBJ2-2; D possibly corresponds to TRBD1 (5 bases). From germline, CDR1 is MDHEN and CDR2 SYDVKM. V shed 8 bases and J shed 5 bases, with 12 bases lying between them. CDR3 length equals 13 residues. The CDR3 DNA follows: TGTGCCAGCTCTCTAGGGGAAACCGGGGAGCTGTTTTTT. This translates into CASSLGETGELFF.

This clone was picked up one time. The chain employs TRBV27 and TRBJ1-6; D gene unclear. Germline V lookup: CDR1 MNHEY, CDR2 SMNVEV (reference sequence). The CDR3 spans 16 residues. Trimming removed 3 bases from V and 7 bases from J, with 16 bases in between. CDR3 nucleotides: TGTGCCAGCAGTTTGAGGGCAGTCTCGTGGAATTCACCCCTCCACTTT. This translates into CASSLRAVSWNSPLHF.

The chain's CDR3 is CASSPMGQGSYTGELFF. The CDR3 region has the DNA TGCGCCAGCAGCCCCATGGGACAGGGGAGTTACACCGGGGAGCTGTTTTTT. The V call is TRBV4-3, the J call TRBJ2-2; 10 bases fit TRBD1. Germline loops: CDR1 LGHNA, CDR2 YSLEER. The CDR3 has 17 amino acids. V shed 4 bases, J shed 3 bases, and the junction held 8 bases outside the gene matches.

The chain combines TRBV4-1 with TRBJ1-1; tentatively, D is TRBD1 (5 bases). The V gene's germline CDR1 is MGHRA and CDR2 YSYEKL. V lost 2 bases to trimming and J lost 4 bases, with 8 bases between them. The CDR3 spans 13 residues. The chain's CDR3 is CASSQYGATEAFF. DNA for the CDR3: TGCGCCAGCAGCCAATACGGGGCCACTGAAGCTTTCTTT.

This CDR3 is CASSLSHGAKSYEQYF. The DNA for the CDR3 is TGTGCCAGCAGTTTATCTCACGGAGCAAAATCCTACGAGCAGTACTTC. The chain combines TRBV28 with TRBJ2-7, with D unresolved. The ends were cut back, 1 base at V and 1 base at J, with 14 bases in the middle. The CDR3 consists of 16 residues. Germline V lookup: CDR1 MDHEN, CDR2 SYDVKM.

CDR3 loop: CASNQGSFTEAFF. The CDR3 DNA follows: TGTGCCAGTAACCAGGGTTCCTTCACTGAAGCTTTCTTT. This chain links TRBV19 with TRBJ1-1; tentatively, D is TRBD1 (5 bases). The germline V gene encodes CDR1 LNHDA and CDR2 SQIVND (reference sequence). The CDR3 runs to 13 residues. V was cut by 7 bases and J by 4 bases, with 13 bases left in between. The full variable domain, completed using reference TRBV19 and TRBJ1-1, is DGGITQSPKYLFRKEGQNVTLSCEQNLNHDAMYWYRQDPGQGLRLIYYSQIVNDFQKGDIAEGYSVSREKKESFPLTVTSAQKNPTAFYLCASNQGSFTEAFFGQGTRLTVV.

The genes are TRBV18 and TRBJ2-7; possibly TRBD2 for D (6 bases). The germline V gene encodes CDR1 KGHSH and CDR2 LQKENI. The V gene lost 3 bases and the J gene lost 5 bases, with 17 bases spanning the gap. This CDR3 spans 15 amino acids. The CDR3 region has the DNA TGTGCCAGCTCACCCGGCGGGGTAGTAGAGGACGAGCAGTACTTC. It specifies CASSPGGVVEDEQYF.

The rearrangement links TRBV4-3 to TRBJ1-1; 8 bases agree with TRBD1. The CDR3 consists of 13 residues. Germline trimming cut 3 bases from V and 5 bases from J; bases unmatched to any gene: 2. Germline assignment: CDR1 LGHNA and CDR2 YSLEER. This CDR3 reads CASSQTGVTEAFF. CDR3 nucleotide sequence: TGCGCCAGCAGCCAGACAGGGGTGACTGAAGCTTTCTTT.

This sequence joins TRBV18 and TRBJ2-1, with TRBD2 matching over 7 bases. The ends lost 0 bases at V and 7 bases at J; junction bases unmatched: 12. Germline loops: CDR1 KGHSH, CDR2 LQKENI. The CDR3 length is 17 residues. This CDR3 reads CASSPPGKRDGDNEQFF. The CDR3 nucleotides read TGTGCCAGCTCACCACCGGGAAAGCGGGATGGGGATAATGAGCAGTTCTTC.

The chain employs TRBV27 and TRBJ2-5; 8 bases are a match to TRBD2. CDR1 and CDR2 (germline): MNHEY, SMNVEV (reference sequence). The ends lost 4 bases at V and 2 bases at J; junction bases unmatched: 6. The CDR3 is 15 amino acids. CDR3 sequence (DNA): TGTGCCAGCAGTTCACTTTCGGGGGGGCAAGAGACCCAGTACTTC. Its translation is CASSSLSGGQETQYF.